The 11 T cell receptor beta chains below come from one sample, sequenced in a study of T-cell reconstitution after alpha-beta-depleted transplantation in children. Using unique molecular identifiers, the investigators prepared the TCRbeta library. TCRdb passed the PCR reads through MiXCR, listing each CDR3 protein once. The sample has about 830,000 distinct CDR3 sequences, approximately 15% seen once. Sequencing was performed on PBMCs, mostly from graft donor cells, taken 360 days after TCRalphabeta/CD19-depleted stem cell transplant. The receptors originated from a male patient aged 10 to 17 who had a stem cell transplant for acute lymphoblastic leukemia, so the T cells may come from the graft donor.

The table lists this clonotype with many counts. The chain links TRBV9 to TRBJ2-5; 8 bases agree with TRBD2. This CDR3 spans 15 amino acids. The germline gives CDR1 SGDLS, CDR2 YYNGEE. The V segment lost 0 bases and the J segment 5 bases; nucleotides outside the gene matches: 6. Here the CDR3 DNA reads TGTGCCAGCAGCGTAGTCGGAGCGGGAGCTGAGACCCAGTACTTC. This sequence encodes CASSVVGAGAETQYF.

This clonotype occurred a few times. The chain links TRBV5-1 to TRBJ2-7, with 8 positions matching TRBD1. V gave up 0 bases and J gave up 3 bases; unmatched junction bases: 5. In germline, CDR1 is SGHRS, CDR2 YFSETQ. The CDR3 runs to 15 residues. The CDR3: CASSLDGTGIYEQYF. CDR3 coding DNA: TGCGCCAGCAGCTTGGATGGGACAGGTATCTACGAGCAGTACTTC.

This clonotype was seen only a few times. The rearrangement uses TRBV7-8 and TRBJ1-5, with a possible D match to TRBD1 (5 bases). Germline V gene sequence: CDR1 SGHVS, CDR2 FQNEAQ. The CDR3 is made up of 17 amino acids. With 4 bases removed from V and 0 bases from J, the gap between germline ends came to 16 bases. CDR3 in amino acids: CASSSAGGAYSNQPQHF. CDR3 coding DNA: TGTGCCAGCAGCTCTGCGGGAGGGGCATATAGCAATCAGCCCCAGCATTTT.

This clonotype was recorded a few times. The chain uses TRBV25-1 and TRBJ2-2; TRBD1 aligns across 8 bases. Germline CDR1 reads MGHDK; CDR2 reads SYGVNS. CDR3 length equals 15 residues. The junction had 7 bases not matched to a gene; V was cut back by 5 bases and J by 5 bases. Here the CDR3 reads CASSKWTGRTGELFF. CDR3 sequence (DNA): TGTGCCAGCAGTAAATGGACAGGGAGGACCGGGGAGCTGTTTTTT.

This clonotype was observed a few times. The J gene is TRBJ1-1, the V gene TRBV6-5, with 7 bases that match TRBD1. Germline V gene sequence: CDR1 MNHEY, CDR2 SVGAGI. The CDR3 is 14 amino acids. V shed 0 bases, J shed 5 bases, and the junction held 3 bases outside the gene matches. DNA of the CDR3: TGTGCCAGCAGTTACTCACCAGGGGGGACTGAAGCTTTCTTT. Translated: CASSYSPGGTEAFF.

The V gene is TRBV11-3, the J gene TRBJ2-1; 8 positions agree with TRBD2. The trim removed 5 bases at V and 3 bases at J, leaving 6 bases unmatched. The CDR3 has 15 amino acids. Per germline, CDR1 SGHNT and CDR2 YENEEA. CDR3 region: CASSPSGLVYNEQFF. CDR3 DNA sequence: TGTGCCAGCAGCCCCTCGGGACTAGTCTACAATGAGCAGTTCTTC.

Ten or more counts support this clonotype. The V gene is TRBV5-1, the J gene TRBJ2-3; perhaps TRBD1 as D (7 bases). V gave up 4 bases and J gave up 4 bases, with 10 bases separating them. This CDR3 comprises 13 residues. Per germline, CDR1 SGHRS and CDR2 YFSETQ. The CDR3 bases are TGCGCCAGCAGCGGAGGGGGCCCAGATACGCAGTATTTT. Encoded protein: CASSGGGPDTQYF.

This chain uses TRBV5-1 with TRBJ2-7; unclear D gene. The V and J ends lost 1 base and 0 bases respectively, with 14 bases between them. CDR3 length equals 16 residues. Germline-derived CDR1 and CDR2 are SGHRS and YFSETQ. CDR3 coding DNA: TGCGCCAGCAGCTTGACGAAGGCGGTGAGCTCCTACGAGCAGTACTTC. It codes for CASSLTKAVSSYEQYF.

The chain recombines TRBV29-1 with TRBJ2-2; TRBD2 aligns across 10 bases. The CDR3 consists of 12 residues. J was trimmed by 6 bases and V by 7 bases; bases with no gene match: 2. Germline-derived CDR1 and CDR2 are SQVTM and ANQGSEA. CDR3 residues: CSASGSAGELFF. The CDR3 bases are TGCAGCGCTAGCGGGAGTGCCGGGGAGCTGTTTTTT.

In its sample, this clonotype was seen many times. The rearrangement joins TRBV10-3 to TRBJ2-3; TRBD2 agrees at 11 bases. Trimming removed 0 bases from V and 8 bases from J; junction bases left unmatched: 10. CDR3 size: 17 residues. CDR1 is ENHRY and CDR2 is SYGVKD in the germline V gene. CDR3 DNA: TGTGCCATCAGTGAGTCTGGTAGCGGGAGGGCCCGAGGTACGCAGTATTTT. This encodes CAISESGSGRARGTQYF.

CDR3 sequence (DNA): TGCGCCAGCAGCCAAGGGGGGGTCAGGGGGCCTTACGAGCAGTACTTC. Translating gives CASSQGGVRGPYEQYF. J is TRBJ2-7 and V is TRBV4-1, with TRBD1 identical over 8 bases. The CDR3 loop spans 16 amino acids. After removal of 1 base from V and 4 bases from J, the junction contained 9 bases not matched to a gene. From germline, CDR1 is MGHRA and CDR2 YSYEKL.